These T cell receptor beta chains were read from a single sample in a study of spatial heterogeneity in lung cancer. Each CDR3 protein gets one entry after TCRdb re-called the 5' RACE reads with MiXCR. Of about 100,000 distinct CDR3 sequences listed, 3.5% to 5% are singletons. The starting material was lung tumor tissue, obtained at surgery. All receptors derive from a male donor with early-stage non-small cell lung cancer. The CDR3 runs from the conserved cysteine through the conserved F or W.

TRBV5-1,CASRAGTVSYNEQFF
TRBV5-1,CASSLVPGTEAFF
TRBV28,CASTSTTDYGYTF
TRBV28,CASSSGQRLAGELFF
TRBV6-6,CASSLGQGKSSYNSPLHF
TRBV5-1,CASRVIQGNTGELFF
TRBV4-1,CASSQDRGSSNEQFF
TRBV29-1,CSVTRGLEQYF
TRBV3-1,CASSRDGYSETQYF
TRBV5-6,CASSSSEYSNQPQHF
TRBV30,CAWNIADTQYF
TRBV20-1,CSATDSGGYNEQFF
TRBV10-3,CAIKPGTGLSGANVLTF
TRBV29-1,CSVDQGGYYNNEQFF
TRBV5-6,CASSYGTSGNEQFF
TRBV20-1,CSAAGLAGYETQYF
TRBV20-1,CSARTGGLYTEAFF
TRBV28,CARGPTGFSYEQYF
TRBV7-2,CASSLVSDTQYF
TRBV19,CASSIDRGEIGNEQFF
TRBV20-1,CSATTGSGPQHF
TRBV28,CASGESQETQYF
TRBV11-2,CASSFGLGDLTYEQYF
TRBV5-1,CASSFIAGGGTGELFF
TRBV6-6,CASSSRTFPSSPLHF
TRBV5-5,CASSLSGISYEQYF
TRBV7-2,CASSLSTSGANVLTF
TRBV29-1,CSVETSRGETQYF
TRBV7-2,CASSFYAGELFF
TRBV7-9,CASSLGGADTQYF
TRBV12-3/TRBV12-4,CASSLGTGVNQPQHF
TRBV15,CATQLGWAGITNYGYTF
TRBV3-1,CASSTTSGRLSGTDTQYF
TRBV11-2,CASSLGGSNQETQYF
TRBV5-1,CASSLEVGTSDYGYTF
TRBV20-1,CSASPLADSYNEQFF
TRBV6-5,CASSYSAGAAKDTQYF
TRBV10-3,CAISNRQGSSGANVLTF
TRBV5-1,CASSPPSAEQFF
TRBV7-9,CASRKSTGVGVYGYTF
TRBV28,CASSLYQNARYTF
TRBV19,CASSPAGLWDDEQFF
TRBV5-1,CASSGGLRSYSAYEQYF
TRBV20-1,CSAPDGSYEQYF
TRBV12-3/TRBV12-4,CASSPGTGPLSQHF
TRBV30,CAWSASSEQYF